One sample yielded the 2 T cell receptor beta chains listed below, sequenced in a study of cytomegalovirus exposure and HLA in healthy donors. The PCR had 60 Vbeta and 13 Jbeta primers. Sequencing used immunoSEQ multiplex PCR; TCRdb keeps in-frame clones, though not all of them. The sample includes about 76,000 clones, around 79% seen only once; the top ten take 2.5%. Sequences were obtained from PBMCs. The receptors were gathered from a man aged 25-40 years in good health and CMV-seronegative.

The V gene is TRBV18, the J gene TRBJ2-7; 10 nucleotides align to TRBD2. The V gene end was trimmed by 2 bases and the J gene end by 5 bases; junction bases not matched to a gene: 6. The CDR3 is made up of 15 amino acids. Germline V gives CDR1 KGHSH, CDR2 LQKENI. CDR3 sequence reads: CASSPSAGGLHEQYF. CDR3 nucleotide sequence: TGTGCCAGCTCACCATCAGCGGGAGGGCTGCACGAGCAGTACTTC. The full variable domain, with the rest looked up from reference TRBV18 and TRBJ2-7, is NAGVMQNPRHLVRRRGQEARLRCSPMKGHSHVYWYRQLPEEGLKFMVYLQKENIIDESGMPKERFSAEFPKEGPSILRIQQVVRGDSAAYFCASSPSAGGLHEQYFGPGTRLTVT.

V and J are TRBV2 and TRBJ2-5, with 7 bases lining up with TRBD1. The DNA end favors TRBJ2-7, so the J call may be wrong. Germline V gene sequence: CDR1 SNHLY, CDR2 FYNNEI. This CDR3 has 15 residues. CDR3 DNA: TGTGCCAGCAAGTCAGACAGGGAGCCCTCCTACGAGCAGTACTTC. This codes for CASKSDREPSYEQYF.